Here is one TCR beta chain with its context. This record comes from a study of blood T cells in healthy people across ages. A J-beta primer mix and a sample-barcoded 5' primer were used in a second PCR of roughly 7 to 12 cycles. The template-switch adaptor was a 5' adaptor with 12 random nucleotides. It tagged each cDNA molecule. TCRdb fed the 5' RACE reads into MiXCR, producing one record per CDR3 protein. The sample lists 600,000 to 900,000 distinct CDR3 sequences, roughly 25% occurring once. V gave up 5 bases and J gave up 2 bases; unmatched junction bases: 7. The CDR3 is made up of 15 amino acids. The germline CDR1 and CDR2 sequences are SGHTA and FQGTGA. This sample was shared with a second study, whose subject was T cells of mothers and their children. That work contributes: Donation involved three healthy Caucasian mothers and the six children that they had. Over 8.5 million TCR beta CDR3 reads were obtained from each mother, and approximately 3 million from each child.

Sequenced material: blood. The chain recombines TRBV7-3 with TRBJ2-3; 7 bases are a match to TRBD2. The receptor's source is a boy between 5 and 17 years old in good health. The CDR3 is CASSRGDQPTDTQYF. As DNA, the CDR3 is TGTGCCAGCAGCCGGGGGGACCAACCCACAGATACGCAGTATTTT.